This TCR beta chain was profiled in a study of blood T cell repertoires in COVID-19. In the study overall: Italy, Spain and the United States were the sources of the convalescent and acute COVID-19 samples. PBMCs, B-cell-depleted T cells, or T cells provided the cDNA or gDNA that made up the material.

V shed 6 bases and J 0 bases; nucleotides not matched to a gene: 8. Germline V gives CDR1 SGHTA, CDR2 FQGNSA. This CDR3 comprises 16 residues. As handled by the study authors: Amplified reference gene primers provided the basis for estimating nucleated cell counts. TCRdb keeps only in-frame clones here, not all; method: immunoSEQ multiplex PCR. V and J calls and clone size are given by that table; D and trimming were obtained from the DNA. The repertoire holds approximately 150,000 clones, with about 83% as singletons. The V and J genes are TRBV7-2 and TRBJ1-3; 7 bases are a match to TRBD1. This TCR derives from a woman aged 70 to 79 who had recovered from COVID-19. Material: peripheral blood. CDR3 coding DNA: TGTGCCAGCAGGGACAGGCGAACCTACTCTGGAAACACCATATATTTT. This sequence encodes CASRDRRTYSGNTIYF.